This T cell receptor beta chain was recorded in a study of T cell responses to AZD1222 COVID-19 vaccine. Per the germline V gene, CDR1 is SGDLS and CDR2 is YYNGEE. This CDR3 has 18 residues. The ends lost 4 bases at V and 3 bases at J; junction bases unmatched: 9. Generated by immunoSEQ multiplex PCR, the TCRdb table keeps only in-frame clones and is missing some. The data hold 84,000 or so clones, with more than 80% observed a single time. V usage is TRBV9 and J usage is TRBJ2-1; 14 nucleotides agree with TRBD2. The sequencing here drew on peripheral blood, taken on day 0 of AZD1222 vaccination. This sequence originates from an adult in good health. The CDR3 region is CASSPIGLAGGLYNEQFF. As DNA, the CDR3 is TGTGCCAGCAGCCCTATAGGACTAGCGGGAGGACTCTACAATGAGCAGTTCTTC. The complete variable domain, with remaining parts taken from reference TRBV9 and TRBJ2-1, reads DSGVTQTPKHLITATGQRVTLRCSPRSGDLSVYWYQQSLDQGLQFLIQYYNGEERAKGNILERFSAQQFPDLHSELNLSSLELGDSALYFCASSPIGLAGGLYNEQFFGPGTRLTVL.